This T cell receptor beta chain was captured in a study of fetal regulatory T cell absence and autoimmunity. Study context: The IPEX patients lacked clinical diabetes but had exocrine pancreas autoimmunity.

The CDR3 has 14 amino acids. CDR1 is SGHDN, CDR2 FVKESK, per germline. After removal of 6 bases from V and 2 bases from J, the junction contained 2 bases not matched to a gene. Profiling relied on immunoSEQ multiplex PCR, and the TCRdb table lists in-frame clones only, not all of them. The sample lists around 45,000 clones; about 79% were seen once. V gene TRBV14 combines with J gene TRBJ2-7; 12 positions agree with TRBD2. Sequences were obtained from cord blood. The source of this sequence is a newborn boy with IPEX syndrome. This CDR3 is CASSRLAGAYEQYF. Written as DNA, the CDR3 is TGTGCCAGCAGTAGACTAGCGGGAGCCTACGAGCAGTACTTC.